The 29 T cell receptor beta chains presented below share a single source sample, sequenced in a study of T-cell memory formation after mild COVID-19. TCRdb called the 5' RACE reads again in MiXCR, with one record for every CDR3 protein. This table holds 250,000 to 300,000 distinct CDR3 sequences, about a sixth found once. The sequenced material came from PBMCs or a T cell subset sorted from them (not recorded which). The receptors derive from a man aged 18 to 29 who had mild COVID-19 (a few samples of this study predate the infection). Cell type and time point are not known.

This clonotype was counted a few times. The chain joins TRBV4-3 to TRBJ2-4; the D is unclear. V dropped 0 bases and J dropped 5 bases, with 8 bases sitting between them. The CDR3 is 14 residues long. CDR1 LGHNA and CDR2 YSLEER come from the germline V gene. The CDR3 reads CASSQESDENIQYF. In DNA form, the CDR3 reads TGCGCCAGCAGCCAAGAGAGTGACGAAAACATTCAGTACTTC.

The chain links TRBV6-5 to TRBJ2-3, with 9 bases aligning to TRBD1. This CDR3 comprises 15 residues. Looked up from germline, CDR1 is MNHEY and CDR2 is SVGAGI. V trimming: 4 bases; J trimming: 2 bases; junction bases outside the gene matches: 4. CDR3 loop: CASSLRTGATDTQYF. DNA for the CDR3: TGTGCCAGCAGTTTGAGGACAGGGGCCACAGATACGCAGTATTTT.

This chain connects TRBV7-2 to TRBJ2-4; 9 positions agree with TRBD1. V lost 6 bases, J lost 9 bases, and 12 bases stayed unmatched. Germline loops: CDR1 SGHTA, CDR2 FQGNSA. This CDR3 region has 15 residues. The CDR3 bases are TGTGCCAGCAGTTCCACAGGGGGCGGATGGGGCATTCAGTACTTC. It yields the protein CASSSTGGGWGIQYF.

The V call is TRBV27, the J call TRBJ2-2; the D gene is possibly TRBD2 (5 bases). The CDR3 is made up of 14 amino acids. CDR1 MNHEY and CDR2 SMNVEV come from the germline V gene (reference sequence). V lost 6 bases, J lost 0 bases, and 8 bases lay in between. The CDR3 sequence is CASRRGSNTGELFF. DNA of the CDR3: TGTGCCAGCAGACGGGGATCGAACACCGGGGAGCTGTTTTTT.

This clonotype was found a few times. The chain couples TRBV29-1 to TRBJ1-3; D not certain. The CDR3 covers 12 residues. V gave up 4 bases and J gave up 2 bases, with 6 bases separating them. The germline CDR1 and CDR2 sequences are SQVTM and ANQGSEA. The CDR3, as DNA: TGCAGCGTTGGGTTACCTGGAAACACCATATATTTT. Protein product: CSVGLPGNTIYF.

This clonotype was picked up a small number of times. V gene TRBV24-1 combines with J gene TRBJ2-5; 7 bases line up with TRBD1. The V gene end was trimmed by 3 bases and the J gene end by 2 bases; junction bases not matched to a gene: 2. Germline V CDR1 and CDR2: KGHDR, SFDVKD. This CDR3 is built from 14 residues. Written as DNA, the CDR3 is TGTGCCACCAGTGATCCACAGGGGCAAGAGACCCAGTACTTC. Protein: CATSDPQGQETQYF.

The V gene is TRBV5-1, the J gene TRBJ2-3, with TRBD1 identical over 12 bases. CDR1 is SGHRS, CDR2 YFSETQ, per germline. Losses at the gene ends were 0 bases for V and 5 bases for J; bases not matched to a gene: 4. The CDR3 has 16 amino acids. CDR3 in amino acids: CASSLGDRGPGDTQYF. CDR3 bases: TGCGCCAGCAGCTTGGGGGACAGGGGGCCGGGAGATACGCAGTATTTT.

J is TRBJ1-2 and V is TRBV25-1, with a weak D call TRBD1 (5 bases). Germline V gene lookup returns CDR1 MGHDK and CDR2 SYGVNS. V was trimmed by 3 bases and J by 6 bases, leaving 11 bases between them. The CDR3 contains 13 residues. The CDR3 protein is CASSEVADNGYTF. The DNA for the CDR3 is TGTGCCAGCAGTGAGGTGGCGGACAATGGCTACACCTTC.

The chain couples TRBV9 to TRBJ2-4; D remains unclear. V lost 0 bases and J 2 bases, leaving 9 bases between the germline ends. Germline assignment: CDR1 SGDLS and CDR2 YYNGEE. This CDR3 has 15 amino acids. The CDR3 coding sequence is TGTGCCAGCAGCGTAGGGTCCACCTCCAAAAACATTCAGTACTTC. It is translated as CASSVGSTSKNIQYF.

In this sample, this clonotype turned up a few times. The V gene is TRBV6-1, the J gene TRBJ2-7; D is perhaps TRBD2 (5 bases). V was clipped by 7 bases and J by 4 bases, with 17 bases between them. Germline-derived CDR1 and CDR2 are MNHNS and SASEGT. The CDR3 runs 14 residues. CDR3 sequence reads: CASIETRTVYEQYF. In DNA form, the CDR3 reads TGTGCCAGCATCGAAACTAGGACGGTTTACGAGCAGTACTTC.

This clonotype was seen a few times. The chain recombines TRBV4-1 with TRBJ1-2; D is undetermined. CDR3 length equals 13 residues. In germline, CDR1 is MGHRA, CDR2 YSYEKL. V was clipped by 4 bases and J by 6 bases, with 12 bases between them. The CDR3 reads CASSLRPGNGYTF. The CDR3 DNA follows: TGCGCCAGCAGCCTTCGACCCGGTAATGGCTACACCTTC.

This clonotype was seen only a few times. The chain couples TRBV12-3 or TRBV12-4 to TRBJ2-3, with D uncertain. The CDR3 extends over 14 amino acids. The ends were cut back, 3 bases at V and 6 bases at J, with 13 bases in the middle. In nucleotides, the CDR3 is TGTGCCAGCAGTTTCTCGTTAGGTGGGGATACGCAGTATTTT. Its translation is CASSFSLGGDTQYF.

The gene calls are TRBV24-1 and TRBJ1-1; tentatively, D is TRBD1 (5 bases). This CDR3 region has 13 residues. The germline CDR1 and CDR2 sequences are KGHDR and SFDVKD. Trimming left V 8 bases short and J 7 bases short, with 16 bases between. CDR3 DNA: TGTGCCACCAATATGGGCAGGGAGTATGAAGCTTTCTTT. Its protein is CATNMGREYEAFF.

V usage is TRBV20-1 and J usage is TRBJ1-2; TRBD1 agrees at 8 bases. The CDR3 has 12 residues. From germline, CDR1 is DFQATT and CDR2 SNEGSKA (reference sequence). V shed 7 bases and J 4 bases; nucleotides not matched to a gene: 5. The CDR3 bases are TGCAGTGTTCCGGGACAGGCCTATGGCTACACCTTC. Protein product: CSVPGQAYGYTF.

The rearrangement links TRBV18 to TRBJ1-3; D might be TRBD1 (5 bases). Germline V gene sequence: CDR1 KGHSH, CDR2 LQKENI. V gave up 4 bases and J gave up 0 bases, with 13 bases separating them. The CDR3 contains 16 residues. This CDR3 reads CASSHGTGNSGNTIYF. The CDR3 bases are TGTGCCAGCTCACACGGGACCGGCAACTCTGGAAACACCATATATTTT.

The chain links TRBV6-5 to TRBJ2-2; perhaps TRBD2 as D (5 bases). Trimming took 1 base from V and 6 from J, leaving 12 bases between them. Germline CDR1 MNHEY, CDR2 SVGAGI. The length of the CDR3 is 15 residues. DNA for the CDR3: TGTGCCAGCAGTTACTTCCTCGGTAGCGCCGGGGAGCTGTTTTTT. Amino acid sequence: CASSYFLGSAGELFF.

The table lists this clonotype with a few counts. The J gene is TRBJ2-3, the V gene TRBV9, with D possibly called TRBD1 or TRBD2 (5 bases each). Germline V CDR1 and CDR2: SGDLS, YYNGEE. The CDR3 extends over 15 amino acids. V shed 2 bases and J shed 0 bases, with 10 bases lying between them. The CDR3 region is CASSVSGTSTDTQYF. For the CDR3, the DNA is TGTGCCAGCAGCGTCTCCGGGACCAGCACAGATACGCAGTATTTT.

The genes are TRBV27 and TRBJ2-2; 15 bases fit TRBD2. V gave up 5 bases and J gave up 4 bases; unmatched junction bases: 5. The germline gives CDR1 MNHEY, CDR2 SMNVEV (reference sequence). This CDR3 comprises 17 residues. The CDR3 spells CASSRGLAGGGTGELFF. CDR3 in DNA: TGTGCCAGCAGTAGGGGACTAGCGGGGGGCGGCACCGGGGAGCTGTTTTTT.

In its sample, this clonotype was seen many times. The chain carries TRBV12-3 or TRBV12-4 and TRBJ2-7; the match to TRBD2 covers 13 bases. V shed 4 bases and J 2 bases; nucleotides not matched to a gene: 5. This CDR3 spans 16 amino acids. CDR3 bases: TGTGCCAGCAGTTCCCGACTAGCGGGGGGAACCTACGAGCAGTACTTC. It encodes CASSSRLAGGTYEQYF.

The chain has TRBV15 and TRBJ2-1; 7 nucleotides match TRBD1. The CDR3 covers 18 residues. J gave up 7 bases and V 3 bases, and 18 bases lay outside the gene matches. Germline V lookup: CDR1 LNHNV, CDR2 YYDKDF (reference sequence). The CDR3 sequence: CATSSVIFVGTVRNEQFF. CDR3 bases: TGTGCCACCAGCAGTGTGATTTTTGTCGGGACAGTTAGAAATGAGCAGTTCTTC.

The chain has TRBV4-3 and TRBJ2-1; maybe TRBD2 (7 bases). Germline V gene lookup returns CDR1 LGHNA and CDR2 YSLEER. Trimming cost V 1 base and J 6 bases, with 10 bases left between them. The CDR3 spans 14 residues. In DNA, the CDR3 is TGCGCCAGCAGCCAAGTTGCGGGGGCCAATGAGCAGTTCTTC. Encoded protein: CASSQVAGANEQFF.

This clonotype was recorded at least ten times. The CDR3 here is CASSRWDRTEAFF. CDR3 DNA sequence: TGCGCCAGCAGCCGGTGGGACAGGACTGAAGCTTTCTTT. The gene calls are TRBV5-1 and TRBJ1-1; 8 bases agree with TRBD1. The CDR3 covers 13 residues. CDR1 is SGHRS and CDR2 is YFSETQ in the germline V gene. V shed 4 bases, J shed 5 bases, and the junction held 4 bases outside the gene matches.

This clonotype turned up a few times. The chain recombines TRBV18 with TRBJ1-2; D ambiguous. The CDR3 extends over 17 amino acids. Germline CDR1 reads KGHSH; CDR2 reads LQKENI. V lost 3 bases, J lost 4 bases, and 21 bases lay in between. In nucleotides, the CDR3 is TGTGCCAGCTCACCGAGGGCAGGCCGGGAGTCGACCTATGGCTACACCTTC. Its translation: CASSPRAGRESTYGYTF.

The sample holds many counts of this clonotype. V and J are TRBV12-3 or TRBV12-4 and TRBJ2-2; TRBD2 matches at 11 bases. V lost 6 bases, J lost 7 bases, and 4 bases stayed unmatched. This CDR3 has 14 residues. CDR3: CASRVAGGLGELFF. The CDR3 DNA is TGTGCCAGCAGAGTAGCGGGGGGGCTCGGGGAGCTGTTTTTT.

The chain is built from TRBV20-1 and TRBJ1-5, with a possible D match to TRBD1 (5 bases). This CDR3 comprises 15 residues. V was clipped by 2 bases and J by 2 bases, with 13 bases between them. CDR1 and CDR2 (germline): DFQATT, SNEGSKA (reference sequence). The CDR3 DNA is TGCAGTGCTAGATCGAGGGGCGGTCGCAATCAGCCCCAGCATTTT. It translates to CSARSRGGRNQPQHF.

The CDR3 protein is CASSLGGHDNEQFF. The DNA for the CDR3 is TGTGCCAGCAGTTTAGGGGGACACGACAATGAGCAGTTCTTC. This chain connects TRBV28 to TRBJ2-1; tentatively, D is TRBD1 (6 bases). V was shortened by 2 bases and J by 5 bases, with 10 bases between the two germline ends. This CDR3 contains 14 residues. Germline values: CDR1 MDHEN, CDR2 SYDVKM.

The rearrangement links TRBV27 to TRBJ1-6, with no clear D. V dropped 6 bases and J dropped 8 bases, with 20 bases sitting between them. The V gene's germline CDR1 is MNHEY and CDR2 SMNVEV (reference sequence). The CDR3 consists of 16 residues. The CDR3 region is CASSPIVQERYSPLHF. The DNA of the CDR3 is TGTGCCAGCAGCCCGATCGTCCAGGAGAGATATTCACCCCTCCACTTT.

This chain links TRBV20-1 with TRBJ2-7; a weak D match, TRBD1 (6 bases). The CDR3 is 15 amino acids. In germline, CDR1 is DFQATT, CDR2 SNEGSKA (reference sequence). V was clipped by 2 bases and J by 6 bases, with 20 bases between them. The CDR3 region is CSARSAGTGRGEQYF. CDR3 nucleotides: TGCAGTGCTAGATCCGCGGGCACAGGGCGAGGCGAGCAGTACTTC.

The sample holds many counts of this clonotype. CDR3 sequence reads: CASSLESDTQYF. CDR3 DNA: TGCGCCAGCAGCCTCGAGTCGGATACGCAGTATTTT. The chain joins TRBV5-1 to TRBJ2-3, with D unresolved. CDR1 is SGHRS, CDR2 YFSETQ, per germline. V shed 4 bases and J shed 6 bases, with 9 bases lying between them. The CDR3 covers 12 residues.